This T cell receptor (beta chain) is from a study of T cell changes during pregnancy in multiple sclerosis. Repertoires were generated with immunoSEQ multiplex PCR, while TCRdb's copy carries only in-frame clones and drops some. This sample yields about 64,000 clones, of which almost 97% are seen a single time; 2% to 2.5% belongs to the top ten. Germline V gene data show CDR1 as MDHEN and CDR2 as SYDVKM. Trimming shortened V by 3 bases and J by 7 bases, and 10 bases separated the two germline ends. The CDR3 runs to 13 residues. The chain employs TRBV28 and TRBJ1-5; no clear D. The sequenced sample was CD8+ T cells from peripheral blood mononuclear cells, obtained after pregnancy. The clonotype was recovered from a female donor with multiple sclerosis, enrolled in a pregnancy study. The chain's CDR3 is CASSFPLGQPQHF. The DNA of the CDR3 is TGTGCCAGCAGTTTCCCGCTTGGCCAGCCCCAGCATTTT.